A selection of T cell receptor beta chains follows, all from one sample in a study of blood T cell repertoires in COVID-19. Measured with immunoSEQ multiplex PCR; TCRdb has only the in-frame clones, and not every one. The sample holds a few hundred thousand clones, 70% to 90% seen once. The sequenced sample consisted of peripheral blood. The receptors were gathered from a woman in her 30s who had recovered from COVID-19. Both conserved end residues are part of each CDR3. Fields, in order: CDR3 length, clone size, J gene, D gene, V gene, CDR3 protein, CDR3 DNA. The D gene is left open where the match is weak. Only part of the rows carry a size: once, few, many, or a class if the clone is expanded.

CDR3 length: 16; clone size: -; J gene: TRBJ1-1; D gene: -; V gene: TRBV2; CDR3 protein: CASSEMQGIQNTEAFF; CDR3 DNA: TGTGCCAGCAGTGAAATGCAGGGAATACAGAACACTGAAGCTTTCTTT
CDR3 length: 17; clone size: -; J gene: TRBJ1-2; D gene: TRBD1; V gene: TRBV7-2; CDR3 protein: CASSSDRGRLGGHGYTF; CDR3 DNA: TGTGCCAGCAGCTCAGACAGGGGAAGATTGGGTGGCCATGGCTACACCTTC
CDR3 length: 15; clone size: -; J gene: TRBJ2-3; D gene: TRBD2; V gene: TRBV25-1; CDR3 protein: CATNRGGKGTDTQYF; CDR3 DNA: TGTGCCACCAATCGGGGGGGGAAAGGCACAGATACGCAGTATTTT
CDR3 length: 16; clone size: -; J gene: TRBJ1-2; D gene: -; V gene: TRBV14; CDR3 protein: CASSQGLTGSYYGYTF; CDR3 DNA: TGTGCCAGCAGCCAAGGGCTTACAGGGAGTTACTATGGCTACACCTTC
CDR3 length: 13; clone size: few; J gene: TRBJ1-5; D gene: -; V gene: TRBV6-1; CDR3 protein: CASSELGDRPQHF; CDR3 DNA: TGTGCCAGCAGTGAACTCGGGGATCGACCCCAGCATTTT
CDR3 length: 22; clone size: -; J gene: TRBJ1-5; D gene: -; V gene: TRBV21-1; CDR3 protein: CANQQTSPGLTGGAYSNQPQHF; CDR3 DNA: TGTGCCAACCAGCAAACGTCTCCCGGCTTGACAGGGGGCGCTTATAGCAATCAGCCCCAGCATTTT
CDR3 length: 15; clone size: -; J gene: TRBJ2-1; D gene: TRBD1; V gene: TRBV19; CDR3 protein: CASSIGGTGWNEQFF; CDR3 DNA: TGTGCCAGTAGTATAGGGGGGACAGGGTGGAATGAGCAGTTCTTC
CDR3 length: 13; clone size: few; J gene: TRBJ1-1; D gene: TRBD1; V gene: TRBV7-7; CDR3 protein: CASSQGQGTEAFF; CDR3 DNA: TGTGCCAGCAGTCAGGGACAGGGCACTGAAGCTTTCTTT
CDR3 length: 16; clone size: -; J gene: TRBJ2-7; D gene: -; V gene: TRBV5-1; CDR3 protein: CASSPRNGETVYEQYF; CDR3 DNA: TGCGCCAGCAGCCCTCGTAATGGGGAGACGGTATACGAGCAGTACTTC
CDR3 length: 14; clone size: -; J gene: TRBJ2-4; D gene: -; V gene: TRBV14; CDR3 protein: CASSRGGAENIQYF; CDR3 DNA: TGTGCCAGCAGCCGGGGCGGGGCAGAAAACATTCAGTACTTC
CDR3 length: 15; clone size: once; J gene: TRBJ2-7; D gene: TRBD1; V gene: TRBV2; CDR3 protein: CASSVDRGYSYEQYF; CDR3 DNA: TGTGCCAGCAGTGTGGACAGGGGGTATTCCTACGAGCAGTACTTC
CDR3 length: 15; clone size: -; J gene: TRBJ1-3; D gene: -; V gene: TRBV5-1; CDR3 protein: CASSLAGGSGNTIYF; CDR3 DNA: TGCGCCAGCAGCTTGGCGGGGGGCTCTGGAAACACCATATATTTT
CDR3 length: 15; clone size: -; J gene: TRBJ1-1; D gene: -; V gene: TRBV6-1; CDR3 protein: CASSEAGHLNTEAFF; CDR3 DNA: TGTGCCAGCAGTGAAGCGGGGCACTTGAACACTGAAGCTTTCTTT
CDR3 length: 13; clone size: -; J gene: TRBJ2-2; D gene: -; V gene: TRBV19; CDR3 protein: CASRRGNTGELFF; CDR3 DNA: TGTGCCAGTAGACGGGGTAACACCGGGGAGCTGTTTTTT
CDR3 length: 14; clone size: -; J gene: TRBJ2-7; D gene: -; V gene: TRBV9; CDR3 protein: CASSVGVTGLEQYF; CDR3 DNA: TGTGCCAGCAGCGTAGGCGTTACGGGATTGGAGCAGTACTTC
CDR3 length: 16; clone size: -; J gene: TRBJ2-5; D gene: TRBD2; V gene: TRBV4-2; CDR3 protein: CASSQYSGGAWETQYF; CDR3 DNA: TGTGCCAGCAGCCAATATAGCGGGGGGGCCTGGGAGACCCAGTACTTC
CDR3 length: 17; clone size: -; J gene: TRBJ2-1; D gene: TRBD1; V gene: TRBV7-6; CDR3 protein: CASSMERGQGTYNEQFF; CDR3 DNA: TGTGCCAGCAGCATGGAGCGGGGACAGGGGACCTACAATGAGCAGTTCTTC
CDR3 length: 13; clone size: -; J gene: TRBJ1-1; D gene: TRBD1; V gene: TRBV27; CDR3 protein: CASSPIRGAEAFF; CDR3 DNA: TGTGCCAGCAGTCCCATCAGGGGGGCTGAAGCTTTCTTT
CDR3 length: 11; clone size: -; J gene: TRBJ2-4; D gene: -; V gene: TRBV12-3/TRBV12-4; CDR3 protein: CASSLGVEEYF; CDR3 DNA: TGTGCCAGCAGTTTAGGGGTCGAGGAGTACTTC